Here is one T cell receptor (beta chain) with its context. What it binds is not known. The data were taken from a study of T cell responses to AZD1222 COVID-19 vaccine. Study-wide points: Repertoires were sampled only after the peak T cell response.

Profiled with immunoSEQ multiplex PCR; TCRdb holds only in-frame clones, not every one. The table has 210,000 or so clones, under 95% seen once; the top ten hold roughly 0.99%. The V gene's germline CDR1 is LNHDA and CDR2 SQIVND (reference sequence). Between the trimmed V and J ends, which lost 8 bases and 9 bases, there was a span of 11 bases. The CDR3 loop spans 11 amino acids. The rearrangement links TRBV19 to TRBJ1-5; no clear D gene. The sequence derives from an adult in good health. The sequencing used peripheral blood, collected on day 0 of MenACWY control vaccination. The CDR3 sequence is CASSNGVPQHF. The DNA of the CDR3 is TGTGCCAGTTCCAACGGCGTGCCCCAGCATTTT.